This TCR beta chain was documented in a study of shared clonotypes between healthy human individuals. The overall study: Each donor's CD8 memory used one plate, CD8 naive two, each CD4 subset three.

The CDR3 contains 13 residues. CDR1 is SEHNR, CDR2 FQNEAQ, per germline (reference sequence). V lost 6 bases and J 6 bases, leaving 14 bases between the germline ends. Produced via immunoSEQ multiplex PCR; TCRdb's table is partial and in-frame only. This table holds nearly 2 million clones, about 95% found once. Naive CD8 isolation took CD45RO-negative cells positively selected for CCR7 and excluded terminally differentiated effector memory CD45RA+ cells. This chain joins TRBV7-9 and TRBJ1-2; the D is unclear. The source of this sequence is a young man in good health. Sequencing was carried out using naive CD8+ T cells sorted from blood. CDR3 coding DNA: TGTGCCAGCAGTCCCTCGATAGAGAATGGCTACACCTTC. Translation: CASSPSIENGYTF. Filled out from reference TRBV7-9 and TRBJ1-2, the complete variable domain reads DTGVSQNPRHKITKRGQNVTFRCDPISEHNRLYWYRQTLGQGPEFLTYFQNEAQLEKSRLLSDRFSAERPKGSFSTLEIQRTEQGDSAMYLCASSPSIENGYTFGSGTRLTVV.